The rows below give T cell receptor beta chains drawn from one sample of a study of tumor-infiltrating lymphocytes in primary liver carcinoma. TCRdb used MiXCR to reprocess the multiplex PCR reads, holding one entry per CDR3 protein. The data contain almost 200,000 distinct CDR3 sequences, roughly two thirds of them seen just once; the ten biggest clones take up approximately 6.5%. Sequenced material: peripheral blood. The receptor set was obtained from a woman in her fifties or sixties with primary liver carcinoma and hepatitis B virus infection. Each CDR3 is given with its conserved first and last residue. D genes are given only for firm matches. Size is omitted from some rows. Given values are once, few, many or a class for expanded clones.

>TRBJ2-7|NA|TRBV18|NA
TGTGCCAGCTCACCAACGGGAAGGGCGAAGGACGAGCAGTACTTC
CASSPTGRAKDEQYF
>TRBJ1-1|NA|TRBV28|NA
TGTGCCAGCAGGGGACTAGGGGACACGACTAACACTGAAGCTTTCTTT
CASRGLGDTTNTEAFF
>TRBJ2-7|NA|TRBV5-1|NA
TGCGCCAGCAGCTTTACAACGGATTCCTACGAGCTGTACTTC
CASSFTTDSYELYF
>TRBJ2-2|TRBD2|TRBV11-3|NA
TGTGACAGCAACGTAGCGGGAAGGGGCTCCGGGGAGCTGTTTTTT
CDSNVAGRGSGELFF
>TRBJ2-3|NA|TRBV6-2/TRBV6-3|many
TGTGCCAACCCGGCCGTAGAGACGCAGTATTTT
CANPAVETQYF
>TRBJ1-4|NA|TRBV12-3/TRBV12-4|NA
TGTGCCAGCAGTTTCGACAGGACACAACGCGAAAAACTGTTTTTT
CASSFDRTQREKLFF
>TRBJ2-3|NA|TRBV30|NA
TGTGCCTGGAGTACACGCACAGATACGCATTATTTT
CAWSTRTDTHYF
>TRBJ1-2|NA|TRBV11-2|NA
TGTGCCAGCAGCTTATCGGGGTATGGCTGCATCTTC
CASSLSGYGCIF
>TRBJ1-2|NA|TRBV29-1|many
TGCAGCGTTGTTGGGGGGCCTGGCTACACCTTC
CSVVGGPGYTF
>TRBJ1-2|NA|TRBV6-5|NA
TGTGCAAGCAGTTCCCCGGGACTCTACCGGGGCTACACCTTC
CASSSPGLYRGYTF
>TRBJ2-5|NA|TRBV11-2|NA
TGTGCCAGCAGCTTATCAGGAATGGAGACCCTGTACTTC
CASSLSGMETLYF
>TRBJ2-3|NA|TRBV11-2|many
TGTGCCAGCAGCTTCCTCGGGACTAGCACAGATACGCAGTATTTT
CASSFLGTSTDTQYF
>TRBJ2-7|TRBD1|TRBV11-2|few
TGTGCCAGCAGTCGTGGGACAGTCTCCTACGAGCAGTACTTC
CASSRGTVSYEQYF
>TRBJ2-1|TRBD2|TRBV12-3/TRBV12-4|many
TGTGCCAGCAGTTTTAGGAAGCGGGAGCTTAATGAGCAGTTCTTC
CASSFRKRELNEQFF
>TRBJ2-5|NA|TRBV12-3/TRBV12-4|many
TGTGCCAGCAGTTTAGGGACTGATAAAGGGACCCAGTACTTC
CASSLGTDKGTQYF
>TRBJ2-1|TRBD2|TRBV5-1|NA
TGCGCCAGCAGCTTGGGGCTAGCGGGAGGCACCTACAATGAGCAGTTCTTC
CASSLGLAGGTYNEQFF
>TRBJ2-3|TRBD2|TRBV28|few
TGTGCCGTTCTAGCGGGAACGTTGGATACGCAGTATTTT
CAVLAGTLDTQYF
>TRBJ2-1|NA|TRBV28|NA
TGTGCCAGCAAATCGTCGGGGCTCTCACAGTTATTC
CASKSSGLSQLF
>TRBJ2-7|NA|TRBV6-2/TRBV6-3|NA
TGTGCCAGCAGACAGACTAGGGACAAGCAGTACTTC
CASRQTRDKQYF
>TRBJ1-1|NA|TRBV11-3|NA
TGTGCCGGCAGCTTACCGGGAGGCCCGAACACTGAAGCTTTCTTT
CAGSLPGGPNTEAFF
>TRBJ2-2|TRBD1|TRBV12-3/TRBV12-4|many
TGTGCCAGCAGCGCGGACAGGGCTCCGGGGGAGCTGTTTTTT
CASSADRAPGELFF
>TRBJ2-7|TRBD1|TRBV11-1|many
TGTGCCAGCAGCCCCGTTATCGGGCAGGGGGCCGCCTACGAGCAGTACTTC
CASSPVIGQGAAYEQYF
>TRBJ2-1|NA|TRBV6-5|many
TGTGCCAGCACAGACAGTACCCGAGGCAATGAGCAGTTCTTC
CASTDSTRGNEQFF
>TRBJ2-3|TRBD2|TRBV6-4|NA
TGTGCCAGCAGTGACAGCGGGAGCACAGATACGCGGTATTTT
CASSDSGSTDTRYF
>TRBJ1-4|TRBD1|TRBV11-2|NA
TGTGCCAGCAGCTTAGAGCCGGGACAGGGGGATAAAGAACTGTTTTTT
CASSLEPGQGDKELFF
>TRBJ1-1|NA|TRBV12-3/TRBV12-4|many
TGTGCCAGCAGACCGCGACGGGAAAGTGAAGCTTTCTTT
CASRPRRESEAFF
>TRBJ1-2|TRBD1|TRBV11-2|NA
TGTGGCAGCAGCTTAGTAGGACAGGGTGACTACACCTTC
CGSSLVGQGDYTF
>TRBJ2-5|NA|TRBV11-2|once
TGTTCCAGCAGCTTAACGTCGCAGACCCGGTACTTC
CSSSLTSQTRYF
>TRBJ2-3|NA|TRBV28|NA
TGTGCCAGCGGACCCCGGACAGTAGGGCAGTATTTT
CASGPRTVGQYF
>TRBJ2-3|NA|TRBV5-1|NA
TGCGCCAGCAGCTTGACAGGGATGGCGACAGATACGCAGTATTTT
CASSLTGMATDTQYF
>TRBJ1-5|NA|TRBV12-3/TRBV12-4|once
TGTGCCAGCGGTCGTAACAGCGATCAACCCCAGCATTTT
CASGRNSDQPQHF
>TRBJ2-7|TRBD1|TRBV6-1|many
TGTGCCAGCAGTGAAGCGGGACAGGGGCCCTTATCAGAGCAGTACTTC
CASSEAGQGPLSEQYF
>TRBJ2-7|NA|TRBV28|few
TGTGCCAGCACCACAGCCCGGAGAAGTCCTATCTCCTACGAGCAGTACTTC
CASTTARRSPISYEQYF
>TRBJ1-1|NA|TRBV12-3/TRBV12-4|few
TGTGCCAGCAGTCCGACGACCATGAACACTGAAGCTTTCTTT
CASSPTTMNTEAFF
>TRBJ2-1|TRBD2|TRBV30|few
TGTGCCTGGAGGGGGACTAGCGGGAGAGGGGGGGATTACAATGAGCAGTTCTTC
CAWRGTSGRGGDYNEQFF